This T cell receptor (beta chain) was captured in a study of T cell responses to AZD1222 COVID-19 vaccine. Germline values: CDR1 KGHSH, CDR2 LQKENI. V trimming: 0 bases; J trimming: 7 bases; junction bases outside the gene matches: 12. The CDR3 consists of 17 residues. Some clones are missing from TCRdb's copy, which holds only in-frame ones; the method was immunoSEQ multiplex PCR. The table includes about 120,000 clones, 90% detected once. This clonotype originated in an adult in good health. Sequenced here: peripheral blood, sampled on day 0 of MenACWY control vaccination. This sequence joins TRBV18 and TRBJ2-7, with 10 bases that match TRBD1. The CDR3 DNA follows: TGTGCCAGCTCACCACCCTCATCGATCGGGACAGGGGATGAGCAGTACTTC. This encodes CASSPPSSIGTGDEQYF.